The sequence of this T cell receptor beta chain was determined in a study of early T cells in non-severe SARS-CoV-2 infection. The study's findings and limits: VDJdb matching favored anti-spike CD8 responses, missing private and CD4 specificities.

This clonotype was seen only a few times. What it binds is not known. V was cut by 3 bases and J by 7 bases, with 16 bases left in between. The CDR3 has 15 residues. MiXCR, applied by TCRdb to the 5' RACE reads, yields one record per CDR3 protein. The table has 55,000 to 65,000 distinct CDR3 sequences, 8% to 11% seen once. The clonotype was recovered from an adult who was a healthcare worker with PCR-confirmed SARS-CoV-2 infection or an uninfected control (not recorded which). The rearrangement uses TRBV12-3 or TRBV12-4 and TRBJ2-1; no firm D call. The source material was whole blood. CDR3: CASSFDPSSKNEQFF. The CDR3 DNA reads TGTGCCAGCAGTTTCGACCCCAGCTCCAAAAATGAGCAGTTCTTC.